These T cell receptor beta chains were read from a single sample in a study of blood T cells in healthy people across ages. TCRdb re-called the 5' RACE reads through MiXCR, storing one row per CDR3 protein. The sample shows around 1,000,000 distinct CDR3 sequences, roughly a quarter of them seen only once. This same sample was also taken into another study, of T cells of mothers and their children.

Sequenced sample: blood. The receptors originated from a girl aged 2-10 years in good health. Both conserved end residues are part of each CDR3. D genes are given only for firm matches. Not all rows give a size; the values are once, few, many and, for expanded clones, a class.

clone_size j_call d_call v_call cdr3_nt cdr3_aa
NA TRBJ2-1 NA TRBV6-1 TGTGCCAGCAGGGGTTCCCGGGACCCCTCCCTACCCTACAATGAGCAGTTCTTC CASRGSRDPSLPYNEQFF
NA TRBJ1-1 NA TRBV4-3 TGCGCCAGCAGCCAAGGTGGTGGGGGGCGCTGGATGAACACTGAAGCTTTCTTT CASSQGGGGRWMNTEAFF
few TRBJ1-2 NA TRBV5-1 TGCGCCAGCAGCTTGGGGGGTATCGGTGGCTACACCTTC CASSLGGIGGYTF
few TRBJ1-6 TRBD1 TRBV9 TGTGCCAGCAGCCCCCGGACAGGGAACCTGGTGGATTCACCCCTCCACTTT CASSPRTGNLVDSPLHF
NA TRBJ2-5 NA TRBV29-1 TGCAGCGTTGAAGAGAGGGAAGAGACCCAGTACTTC CSVEEREETQYF
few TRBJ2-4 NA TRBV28 TGTGCCAGCAGTTTGGGTCCCGGGCCAGTAGCCAAAAACATTCAGTACTTC CASSLGPGPVAKNIQYF
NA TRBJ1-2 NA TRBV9 TGTGCCAGCAGCCCACAGGGAATTCCGAGGGGCTACACCTTC CASSPQGIPRGYTF
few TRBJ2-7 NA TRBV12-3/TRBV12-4 TGTGCCAGCAGTTTAGCGCAAGTCAGTCACTACGAGCAGTACTTC CASSLAQVSHYEQYF
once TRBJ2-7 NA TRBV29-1 TGCAGCGCCGGATTAGGTGACGAGCAGTACTTC CSAGLGDEQYF
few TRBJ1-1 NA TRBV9 TGTGCCAGCAGCGCAATTGAGGACACTGAAGCTTTCTTT CASSAIEDTEAFF
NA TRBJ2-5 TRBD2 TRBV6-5 TGTGCCAGCAGTTACGATCTAGCGGGAGGGGGAGAGACCCAGTACTTC CASSYDLAGGGETQYF
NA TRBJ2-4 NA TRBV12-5 TGTGCTAGTGGTTTGGTAGGCATTCAGTACTTC CASGLVGIQYF
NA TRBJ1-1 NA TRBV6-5 TGTGCCAGCACCTCCCCTCGACCGAATGAAGCTTTCTTT CASTSPRPNEAFF
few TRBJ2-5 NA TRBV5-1 TGCGCCAGCAGCGTATCCCCGGGTCTCGAGACCCAGTACTTC CASSVSPGLETQYF
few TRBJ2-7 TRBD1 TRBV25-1 TGTGCCAGTATAGGGACAGGGGGCGGCGAGCAGTACTTC CASIGTGGGEQYF
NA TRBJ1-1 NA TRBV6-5 TGTGCCAGCAGTTATGAACAGTTCATGAACACTGAAGCTTTCTTT CASSYEQFMNTEAFF
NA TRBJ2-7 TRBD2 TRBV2 TGTGCCAGCAGTCCCTACGGGGGGATCTCCTACGAGCAGTACTTC CASSPYGGISYEQYF
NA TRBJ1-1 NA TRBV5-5 TGTGCCAGCAGCTTGTATTTGGCAGTGAACACTGAAGCTTTCTTT CASSLYLAVNTEAFF
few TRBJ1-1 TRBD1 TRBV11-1 TGTGCCAGCAGACAGGGGATGAACACTGAGGCTTTCTTT CASRQGMNTEAFF
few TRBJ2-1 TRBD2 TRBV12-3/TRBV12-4 TGTGCCAGCGAAGCTAGCGGGATTTACAATGAGCAGTTCTTC CASEASGIYNEQFF
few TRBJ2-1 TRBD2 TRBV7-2 TGTGCCAGCAGCTTAGTAGCGGGCTCCAAAGGGCAGTTCTTC CASSLVAGSKGQFF
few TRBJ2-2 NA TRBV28 TGTGCCAGCAGCCCCGAGGGATTCAGCGGCAGGGAGCTGTTTTTT CASSPEGFSGRELFF
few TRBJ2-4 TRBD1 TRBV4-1 TGCGCCAGCAGCCGGGCCGGACAGGGGACTGGGGAAAACATTCAGTACTTC CASSRAGQGTGENIQYF
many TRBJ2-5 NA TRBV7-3 TGTGCCAGCAGCTTAACCCCAGGGGCACGAGAGACCCAGTACTTC CASSLTPGARETQYF